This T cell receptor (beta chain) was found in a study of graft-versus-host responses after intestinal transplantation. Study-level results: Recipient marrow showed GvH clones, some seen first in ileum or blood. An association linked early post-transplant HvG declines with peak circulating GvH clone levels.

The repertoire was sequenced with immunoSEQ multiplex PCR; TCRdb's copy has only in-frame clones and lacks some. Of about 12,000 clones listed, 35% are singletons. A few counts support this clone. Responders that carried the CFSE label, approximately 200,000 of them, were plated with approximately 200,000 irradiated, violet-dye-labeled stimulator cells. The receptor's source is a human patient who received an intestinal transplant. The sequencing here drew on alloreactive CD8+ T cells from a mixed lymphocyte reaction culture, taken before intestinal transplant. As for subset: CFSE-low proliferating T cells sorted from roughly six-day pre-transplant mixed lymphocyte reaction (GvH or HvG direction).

The DNA for the CDR3 is TGTGCCAGCAGCTCCGACAGGGGTGACTTCTACGAGCAGTACTTC. Translating it yields CASSSDRGDFYEQYF. V is TRBV5-8 and J is TRBJ2-7; 8 bases are shared with TRBD1. With V trimmed by 3 bases and J by 3 bases, 8 bases remained unmatched. The germline V gene encodes CDR1 SGHTS and CDR2 YDEGEE. This CDR3 region has 15 residues.